Each of the 10 T cell receptor beta chains below was sequenced from the same sample in a study of T cell changes during pregnancy in multiple sclerosis. Profiled with immunoSEQ multiplex PCR; TCRdb holds only in-frame clones, not every one. The sample includes approximately 100,000 clones, around 90% of them seen just once. Sequences were derived from peripheral blood, sampled after pregnancy. The receptors derive from a female donor with multiple sclerosis, enrolled in a pregnancy study.

This chain connects TRBV15 to TRBJ1-2, with D perhaps matching TRBD1 (5 bases). Germline V gives CDR1 LNHNV, CDR2 YYDKDF (reference sequence). The CDR3 contains 12 residues. Trimming left V 1 base short and J 6 bases short, with 6 bases between. CDR3 sequence: CATSRVRDGYTF. The CDR3, as DNA: TGTGCCACCAGCAGAGTCAGGGATGGCTACACCTTC.

The chain couples TRBV9 to TRBJ1-6, with no clear D. The germline gives CDR1 SGDLS, CDR2 YYNGEE. The CDR3 is made up of 14 amino acids. Trimming shortened V by 0 bases and J by 11 bases, and 12 bases separated the two germline ends. The CDR3 loop is CASSVGGAVTPLHF. The CDR3 DNA follows: TGTGCCAGCAGCGTAGGAGGAGCAGTCACACCCCTCCACTTT.

The J gene is TRBJ2-7, the V gene TRBV9, with 9 bases identical to TRBD1. Trimming cost V 3 bases and J 6 bases; bases outside gene matches: 7. Germline V gene data show CDR1 as SGDLS and CDR2 as YYNGEE. The CDR3 runs 14 residues. The CDR3 nucleotides are TGTGCCAGCAGCGGCGACAGGGGGTTTGGCGAGCAGTACTTC. The encoded protein is CASSGDRGFGEQYF.

This chain joins TRBV2 and TRBJ1-1, with D possibly TRBD1 on 6 matching bases. Trimming took 7 bases from V and 8 from J, leaving 17 bases between them. Germline CDR1 and CDR2: SNHLY and FYNNEI. The CDR3 covers 13 residues. In DNA form, the CDR3 reads TGTGCCAGCACCGGGAATTCAGGGGAGGAAGCTTTCTTT. Its protein is CASTGNSGEEAFF.

The chain couples TRBV19 to TRBJ2-1; unclear D gene. CDR3 size: 13 residues. V lost 3 bases to trimming and J lost 7 bases, with 10 bases between them. Germline assignment: CDR1 LNHDA and CDR2 SQIVND (reference sequence). CDR3 residues: CASSIGQVNEQFF. The CDR3 bases are TGTGCCAGTAGTATTGGGCAGGTGAATGAGCAGTTCTTC.

This clone was counted a single time. This chain joins TRBV7-9 and TRBJ1-4, with 7 nucleotides matching TRBD1. The J segment lost 2 bases and the V segment lost 7 bases, leaving 10 bases of the junction unmatched. This CDR3 contains 16 residues. The V gene's germline CDR1 is SEHNR and CDR2 FQNEAQ (reference sequence). This CDR3 reads CASTPLGGQTNEKLFF. The CDR3 bases are TGTGCCAGCACCCCTTTGGGGGGACAGACTAATGAAAAACTGTTTTTT.

V is TRBV10-3 and J is TRBJ2-7; the match to TRBD1 covers 9 bases. V shed 10 bases, J shed 1 base, and the junction held 8 bases outside the gene matches. This CDR3 region has 14 residues. Germline loops: CDR1 ENHRY, CDR2 SYGVKD. CDR3 amino acids: CATLPGTGSYEQYF. The CDR3 DNA reads TGTGCCACCTTGCCCGGGACAGGGTCCTACGAGCAGTACTTC.

The CDR3 nucleotides read TGCGCCAGCAGCCAAGAAGTACAGGGTAACAATCAGCCCCAGCATTTT. Its translation: CASSQEVQGNNQPQHF. This rearrangement joins TRBV4-1 to TRBJ1-5; a possible D gene is TRBD1 (6 bases). V dropped 0 bases and J dropped 3 bases, with 12 bases sitting between them. Looked up from germline, CDR1 is MGHRA and CDR2 is YSYEKL. The CDR3 runs to 16 residues.

The chain uses TRBV11-2 and TRBJ1-2; D remains unclear. The CDR3 consists of 14 residues. Trimming shortened V by 0 bases and J by 0 bases, and 5 bases separated the two germline ends. Germline CDR1 and CDR2: SGHAT and FQNNGV. Here the CDR3 reads CASSLDRTNYGYTF. The CDR3 DNA reads as TGTGCCAGCAGCTTAGACAGGACTAACTATGGCTACACCTTC.

V is TRBV10-3 and J is TRBJ1-2, with 8 bases that match TRBD1. V lost 9 bases to trimming and J lost 6 bases; unmatched junction nucleotides: 15. Germline V CDR1 and CDR2: ENHRY, SYGVKD. There are 15 residues in the CDR3. CDR3 coding DNA: TGTGCCATAAGGCCCACGACAGGGGATCAAAATGGCTACACCTTC. Amino acid sequence: CAIRPTTGDQNGYTF.